This T cell receptor beta chain was found in a study of blood T cell repertoires in COVID-19 (TCRdb year 2020). Some background on the complete study: The collaborator samples originated in the United States, Italy and Spain and spanned the acute and convalescent phases of COVID-19. The material from the prospective study consisted of cDNA or gDNA derived from T cells, B-cell-depleted T cells, or PBMCs. Deeply sampled blood TCRbeta repertoires from subjects exposed to, actively infected with, or recovered from COVID-19 were included in the dataset. A freely available public database, intended as a resource for researchers studying the immune response to SARS-CoV-2, is where the repertoires were released. The sample metadata nearly always contained a de-identified subject ID, COVID-19 status, age in years and sex. HLA class I and class II types, where available, came from metadata supplied by the sample provider rather than from assay-based typing. Samples came from the ongoing ImmuneRACE study (first 160 participants) plus 1,254 subjects from 6 global collaborators. General findings and caveats noted by the study authors: How much clinical and demographic metadata was included differed by source and by participant, and the metadata was provided uncurated.

Collaborating institutions collected whole blood in K2EDTA tubes following their own protocols. For TCRbeta analysis, collaborators shipped samples in one of three forms: frozen whole blood, isolated PBMCs, or DNA extracted from either of those sample types. The CDR3 runs 14 residues from the cysteine to the phenylalanine. The DNA shown is the 42-base CDR3, in frame from base 1. Based on the germline V gene (reference sequence), the CDR1 and CDR2 sequences are GTSNPN and SVGIG. Between the V and J ends, shortened by 2 bases and 1 base respectively, the junction contains 10 bases. Turning to this clone: Which antigen it targets is not known. One base away there is no much larger clone; base qualities are not given.

The immunoSEQ Assay, a bias-controlled multiplex PCR, was used to amplify TCRbeta CDR3 regions from genomic DNA. Per the authors' processing: Within the assay, amplification of reference gene primers was used to estimate how many nucleated cells each sample contained. To quantify the absolute abundance of each unique TCRbeta CDR3 rearrangement, sequence reads were collapsed and filtered. For each sample, productive Simpson clonality was calculated as the square root of Simpson's diversity index over productive rearrangements. TCRdb re-hosts the immuneACCESS table, in-frame sequences only. Its copies lack some clones; in the studies checked, an unresolved V gene accounts for under half of them, and the cause for the rest is not known. Clone size and V and J calls were adopted from that table, with D and trimming inferred from the DNA. This sample holds 150,000 to 180,000 clones; roughly 88% were observed only once. 9.8% of the sample is held by the ten biggest clonotypes.

The chain is made from TRBV30 and TRBJ2-3, with TRBD1 as a weak D call on 6 bases. The sequenced material came from peripheral blood. The receptor was derived from a woman aged 45 to 65 with acute or convalescent COVID-19. The sequenced DNA is TGTGCCTGGAGTACAGGGCTCGGCACAGATACGCAGTATTTT. It translates as CAWSTGLGTDTQYF.